The rows below give T cell receptor beta chains drawn from one sample of a study of identical twins. Each CDR3 protein is one row after TCRdb ran MiXCR on the 5' RACE reads. Of fewer than 500,000 distinct CDR3 sequences in the sample, approximately 15% were seen once. This same sample was also part of a study on yellow fever vaccine responses in identical twins.

The sequenced sample consisted of CD4+ T cells sorted from blood. The source of these receptors is a woman aged 18-29 years in good health. CDR3s leave out the opening cysteine and the closing phenylalanine or tryptophan. The order of the fields is D gene, V gene, CDR3 protein. A D gene is named only where the DNA matches it firmly.

>NA|TRBV9
ASSVTAMGTEAF
>NA|TRBV9
ASSVDISTDTQY
>TRBD1|TRBV12-3/TRBV12-4
ASSFERGQGAVEQY
>NA|TRBV29-1
SAKRGEHEQY
>NA|TRBV20-1
SANDPRGPYEQY
>TRBD2|TRBV29-1
SARLASTDTQY
>TRBD1|TRBV19
ASSRRTGASGANVLT
>NA|TRBV12-3/TRBV12-4
ASSDQDWAAGTYYEQY
>TRBD2|TRBV12-3/TRBV12-4
ASSQASGSPTDTQY
>NA|TRBV4-2
ASSQDVGYT
>TRBD2|TRBV15
ATSRERLAGVYEQF
>NA|TRBV12-3/TRBV12-4
ASSSTGDTQY
>NA|TRBV20-1
SAPRDGELF
>TRBD2|TRBV20-1
SASPGGQETQY
>TRBD2|TRBV6-1
ASSEFTSGSGTDTQY
>TRBD1|TRBV7-6
ASSSGGTGAPTGYNEQF
>NA|TRBV2
ASSTFLRETQY